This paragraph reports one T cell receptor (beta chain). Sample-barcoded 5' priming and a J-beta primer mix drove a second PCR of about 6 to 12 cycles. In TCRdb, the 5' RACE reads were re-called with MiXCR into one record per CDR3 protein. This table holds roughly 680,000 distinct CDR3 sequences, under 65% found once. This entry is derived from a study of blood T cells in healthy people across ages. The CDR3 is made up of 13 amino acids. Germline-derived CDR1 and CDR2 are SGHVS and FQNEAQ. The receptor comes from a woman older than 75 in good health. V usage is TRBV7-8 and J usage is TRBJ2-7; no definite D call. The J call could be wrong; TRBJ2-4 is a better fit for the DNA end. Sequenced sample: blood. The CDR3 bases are TGTGCCAGCAGCTTATGGGGTTTTGACATTCAGTACTTC. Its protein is CASSLWGFDIQYF.